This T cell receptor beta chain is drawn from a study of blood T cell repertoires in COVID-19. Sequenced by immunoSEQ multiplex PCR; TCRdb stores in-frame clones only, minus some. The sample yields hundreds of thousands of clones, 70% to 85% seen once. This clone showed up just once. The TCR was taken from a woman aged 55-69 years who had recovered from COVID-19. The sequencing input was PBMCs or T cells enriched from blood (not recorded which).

The CDR3 loop is CASSSGTGIPQYF. CDR3 coding DNA: TGTGCCAGCAGTTCGGGGACAGGGATCCCGCAGTATTTT. The rearrangement joins TRBV6-2 or TRBV6-3 to TRBJ2-3; 9 nucleotides line up with TRBD1. The CDR3 totals 13 residues. The V and J ends lost 4 bases and 10 bases, in that order; junction bases with no gene match: 6. In germline, CDR1 is MNHEY, CDR2 SVGEGT.